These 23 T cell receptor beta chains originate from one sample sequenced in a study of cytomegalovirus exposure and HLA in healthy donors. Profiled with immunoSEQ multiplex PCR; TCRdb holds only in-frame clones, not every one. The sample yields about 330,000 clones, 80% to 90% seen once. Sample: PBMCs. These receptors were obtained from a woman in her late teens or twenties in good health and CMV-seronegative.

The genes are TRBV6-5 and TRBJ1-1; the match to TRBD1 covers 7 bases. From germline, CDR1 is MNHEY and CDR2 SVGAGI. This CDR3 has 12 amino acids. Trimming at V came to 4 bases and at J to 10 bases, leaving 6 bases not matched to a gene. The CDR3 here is CASSSTGDIAFF. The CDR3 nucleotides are TGTGCCAGCAGTTCCACAGGGGATATAGCTTTCTTT.

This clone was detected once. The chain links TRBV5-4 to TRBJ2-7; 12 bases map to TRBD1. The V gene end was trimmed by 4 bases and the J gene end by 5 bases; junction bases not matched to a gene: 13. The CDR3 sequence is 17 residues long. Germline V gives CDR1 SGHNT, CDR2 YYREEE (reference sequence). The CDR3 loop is CASSRLMPGQGAHEQYF. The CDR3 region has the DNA TGTGCCAGCAGCCGACTAATGCCGGGACAGGGGGCTCACGAGCAGTACTTC.

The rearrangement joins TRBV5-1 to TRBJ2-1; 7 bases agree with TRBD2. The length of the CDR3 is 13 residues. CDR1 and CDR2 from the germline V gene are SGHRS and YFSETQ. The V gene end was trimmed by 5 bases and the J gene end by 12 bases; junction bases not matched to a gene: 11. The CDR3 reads CASSSGTTPMQFF. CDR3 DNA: TGCGCCAGCAGTTCCGGGACTACACCGATGCAGTTCTTC.

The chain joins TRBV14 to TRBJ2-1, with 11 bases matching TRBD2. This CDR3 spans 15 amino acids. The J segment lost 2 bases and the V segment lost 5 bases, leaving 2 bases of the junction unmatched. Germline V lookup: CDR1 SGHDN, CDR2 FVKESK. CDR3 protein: CASSFSGRAYNEQFF. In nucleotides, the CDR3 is TGTGCCAGCAGCTTTAGCGGGAGGGCCTACAATGAGCAGTTCTTC.

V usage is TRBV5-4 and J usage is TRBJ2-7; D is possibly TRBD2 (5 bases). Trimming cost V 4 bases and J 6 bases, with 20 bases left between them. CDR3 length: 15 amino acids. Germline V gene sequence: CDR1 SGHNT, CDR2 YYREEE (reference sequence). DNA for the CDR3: TGTGCCAGCAGCCCCCCCGGTTCGTTCGGGGTCGAGCAGTACTTC. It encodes CASSPPGSFGVEQYF.

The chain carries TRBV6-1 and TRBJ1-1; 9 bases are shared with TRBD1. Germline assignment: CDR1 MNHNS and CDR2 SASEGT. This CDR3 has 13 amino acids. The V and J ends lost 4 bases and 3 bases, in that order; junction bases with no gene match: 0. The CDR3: CASSGQGDTEAFF. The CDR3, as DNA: TGTGCCAGCAGTGGACAGGGGGACACTGAAGCTTTCTTT.

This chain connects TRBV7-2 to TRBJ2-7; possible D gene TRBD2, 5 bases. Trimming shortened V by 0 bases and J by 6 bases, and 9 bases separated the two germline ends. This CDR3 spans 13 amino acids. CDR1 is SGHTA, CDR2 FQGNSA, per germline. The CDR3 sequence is CASSLAEEGEQYF. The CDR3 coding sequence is TGTGCCAGCAGCTTAGCGGAGGAAGGCGAGCAGTACTTC. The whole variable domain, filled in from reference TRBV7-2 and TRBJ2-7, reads GAGVSQSPSNKVTEKGKDVELRCDPISGHTALYWYRQSLGQGLEFLIYFQGNSAPDKSGLPSDRFSAERTGGSVSTLTIQRTQQEDSAVYLCASSLAEEGEQYFGPGTRLTVT.

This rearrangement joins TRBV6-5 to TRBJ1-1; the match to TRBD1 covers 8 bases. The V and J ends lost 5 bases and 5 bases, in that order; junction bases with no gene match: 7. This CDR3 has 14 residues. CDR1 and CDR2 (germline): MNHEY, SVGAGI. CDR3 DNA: TGTGCCAGCAGTGTGACAGGGGAGGGGACTGAAGCTTTCTTT. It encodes CASSVTGEGTEAFF.

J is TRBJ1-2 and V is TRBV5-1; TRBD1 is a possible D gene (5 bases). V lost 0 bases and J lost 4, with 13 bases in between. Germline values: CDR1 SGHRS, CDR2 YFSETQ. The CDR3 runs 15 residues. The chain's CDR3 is CASSLGAGETYGYTF. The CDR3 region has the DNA TGCGCCAGCAGCTTGGGGGCGGGGGAGACCTATGGCTACACCTTC.

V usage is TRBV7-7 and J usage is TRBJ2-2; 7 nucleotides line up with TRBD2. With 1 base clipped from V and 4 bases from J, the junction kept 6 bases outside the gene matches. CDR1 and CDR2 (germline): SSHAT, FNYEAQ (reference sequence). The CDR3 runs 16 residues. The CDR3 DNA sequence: TGTGCCAGCAGCTTAGACGGGACTACCTTCACCGGGGAGCTGTTTTTT. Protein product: CASSLDGTTFTGELFF.

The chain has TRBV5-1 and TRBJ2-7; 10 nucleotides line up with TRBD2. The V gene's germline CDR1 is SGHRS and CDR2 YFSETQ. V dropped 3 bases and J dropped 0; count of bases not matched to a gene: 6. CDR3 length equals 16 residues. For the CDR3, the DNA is TGCGCCAGCAGCTGGGCACTAGCGGGAAGCTCCTACGAGCAGTACTTC. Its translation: CASSWALAGSSYEQYF.

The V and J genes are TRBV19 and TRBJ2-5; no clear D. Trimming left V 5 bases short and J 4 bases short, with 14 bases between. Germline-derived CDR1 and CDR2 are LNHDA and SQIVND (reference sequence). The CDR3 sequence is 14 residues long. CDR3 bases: TGTGCCAGTAGTCTCAAGGCCGGCGGAGAGACCCAGTACTTC. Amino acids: CASSLKAGGETQYF. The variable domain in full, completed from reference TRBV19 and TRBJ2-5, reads DGGITQSPKYLFRKEGQNVTLSCEQNLNHDAMYWYRQDPGQGLRLIYYSQIVNDFQKGDIAEGYSVSREKKESFPLTVTSAQKNPTAFYLCASSLKAGGETQYFGPGTRLLVL.

The CDR3, as DNA: TGTGCCAGTAACGTCGGGGGGACAGGCCCTAACTATGGCTACACCTTC. This codes for CASNVGGTGPNYGYTF. The J gene is TRBJ1-2, the V gene TRBV19, with TRBD1 matching 8 bases. Germline assignment: CDR1 LNHDA and CDR2 SQIVND (reference sequence). The CDR3 runs 16 residues. The junction had 10 bases not matched to a gene; V was cut back by 7 bases and J by 0 bases.

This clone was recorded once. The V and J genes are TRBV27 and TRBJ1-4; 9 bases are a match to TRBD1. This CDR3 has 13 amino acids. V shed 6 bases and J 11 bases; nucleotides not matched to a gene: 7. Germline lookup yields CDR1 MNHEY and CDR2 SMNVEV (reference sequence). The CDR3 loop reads CASSQVGTGKLFF. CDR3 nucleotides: TGTGCCAGCAGCCAGGTCGGGACAGGGAAACTGTTTTTT.

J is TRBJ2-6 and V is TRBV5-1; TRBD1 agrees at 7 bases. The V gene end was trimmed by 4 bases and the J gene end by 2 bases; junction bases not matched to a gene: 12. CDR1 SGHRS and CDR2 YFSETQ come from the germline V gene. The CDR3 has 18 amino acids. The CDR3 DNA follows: TGCGCCAGCAGCAAAAGACAGGGTAGCGTCCCTGGGGCCAACGTCCTGACTTTC. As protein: CASSKRQGSVPGANVLTF.

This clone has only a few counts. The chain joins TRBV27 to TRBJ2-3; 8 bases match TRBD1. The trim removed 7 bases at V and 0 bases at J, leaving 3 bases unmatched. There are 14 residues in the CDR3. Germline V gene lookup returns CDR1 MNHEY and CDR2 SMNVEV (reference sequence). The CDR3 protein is CASKPGGSTDTQYF. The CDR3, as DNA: TGTGCCAGCAAACCAGGGGGCAGCACAGATACGCAGTATTTT.

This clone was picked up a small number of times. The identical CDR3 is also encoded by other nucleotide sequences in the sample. The CDR3 is CASSIGTGISYEQYF. The CDR3 DNA reads as TGTGCCAGTAGTATCGGGACAGGGATTTCCTACGAGCAGTACTTC. The chain uses TRBV19 and TRBJ2-7; TRBD1 aligns across 9 bases. Trimming cost V 3 bases and J 1 base; bases outside gene matches: 4. Germline V CDR1 and CDR2: LNHDA, SQIVND (reference sequence). The CDR3 runs 15 residues.

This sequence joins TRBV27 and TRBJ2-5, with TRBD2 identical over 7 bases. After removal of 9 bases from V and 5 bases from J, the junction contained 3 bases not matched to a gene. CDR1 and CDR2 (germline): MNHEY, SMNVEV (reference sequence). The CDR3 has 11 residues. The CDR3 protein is CASWGGETQYF. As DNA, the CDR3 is TGTGCCAGTTGGGGGGGGGAGACCCAGTACTTC.

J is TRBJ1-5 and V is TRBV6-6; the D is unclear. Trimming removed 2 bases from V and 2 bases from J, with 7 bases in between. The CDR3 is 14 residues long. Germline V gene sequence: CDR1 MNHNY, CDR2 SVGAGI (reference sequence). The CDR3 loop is CASSYAVGNQPQHF. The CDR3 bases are TGTGCCAGCAGTTACGCGGTAGGCAATCAGCCCCAGCATTTT.

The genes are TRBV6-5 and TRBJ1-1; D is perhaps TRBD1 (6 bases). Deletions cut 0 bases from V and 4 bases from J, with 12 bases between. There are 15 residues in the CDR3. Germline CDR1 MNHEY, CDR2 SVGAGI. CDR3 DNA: TGTGCCAGCAGTTACTCCGGCAGGGGTGCCACTGAAGCTTTCTTT. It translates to CASSYSGRGATEAFF.

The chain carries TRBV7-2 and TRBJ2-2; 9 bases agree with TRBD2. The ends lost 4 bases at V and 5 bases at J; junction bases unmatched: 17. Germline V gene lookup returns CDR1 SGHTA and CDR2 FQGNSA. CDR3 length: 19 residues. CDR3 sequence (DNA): TGTGCCAGCAGCTCGATCACCTCGGGCGGGAGGGCCAGGACCGGGGAGCTGTTTTTT. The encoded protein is CASSSITSGGRARTGELFF.

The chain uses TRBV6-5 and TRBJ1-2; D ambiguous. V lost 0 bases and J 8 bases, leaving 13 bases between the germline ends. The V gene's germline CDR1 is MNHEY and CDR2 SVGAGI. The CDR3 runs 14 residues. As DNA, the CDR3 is TGTGCCAGCAGTTACTCCCCACCAGGTACAGGCTACACCTTC. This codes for CASSYSPPGTGYTF.

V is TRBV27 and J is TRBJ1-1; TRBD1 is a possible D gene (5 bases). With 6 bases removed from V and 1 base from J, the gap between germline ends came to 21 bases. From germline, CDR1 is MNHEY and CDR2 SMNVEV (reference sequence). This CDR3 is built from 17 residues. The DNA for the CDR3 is TGTGCCAGCAGACCCCAGCTGGGGCAGGGCCCGAACACTGAAGCTTTCTTT. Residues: CASRPQLGQGPNTEAFF.